A single sample is the source of the 14 T cell receptor beta chains below, sequenced in a study of identifying expanded T cells in peripheral blood (dated by TCRdb to about 2019). The library was prepared using the immunoSEQ multiplex PCR assay. Held by TCRdb, this immuneACCESS table contains in-frame sequences only and omits some clones. Under half of the omission traces to an unresolved V gene where checked; the cause of the rest is unknown. Across this sample there are approximately 100,000 clones, with roughly 90% seen only once. The ten largest clonotypes hold roughly 3.8% of the sample. Sequenced sample: blood. The receptors originated from a person aged 18 to 70 in good health.

The chain uses TRBV19 and TRBJ2-3; D might be TRBD1 (6 bases). Trimming took 9 bases from V and 0 from J, leaving 16 bases between them. Germline CDR1 and CDR2: LNHDA and SQIVND (reference sequence). This CDR3 spans 15 amino acids. CDR3 nucleotide sequence: TGTGCCAGCACGAACAGGGTTTTTAGCACAGATACGCAGTATTTT. Translated, it gives CASTNRVFSTDTQYF.

The V call is TRBV5-5, the J call TRBJ2-7; 11 bases are a match to TRBD1. Germline CDR1 reads SGHKS; CDR2 reads YYEKEE (reference sequence). The CDR3 length is 15 residues. V shed 4 bases and J 6 bases; nucleotides not matched to a gene: 9. The CDR3 sequence: CASSPRTGGYGEQYF. The CDR3, as DNA: TGTGCCAGCAGCCCCAGGACAGGGGGCTATGGCGAGCAGTACTTC.

This chain connects TRBV28 to TRBJ2-7; TRBD2 matches at 10 bases. Looked up from germline, CDR1 is MDHEN and CDR2 is SYDVKM. The CDR3 extends over 15 amino acids. Losses at the gene ends were 1 base for V and 7 bases for J; bases not matched to a gene: 7. CDR3 in amino acids: CASSLSSGRSREQYF. In nucleotides, the CDR3 is TGTGCCAGCAGTTTATCTAGCGGGAGATCTCGAGAGCAGTACTTC. Full variable domain (rest looked up from reference TRBV28 and TRBJ2-7): DVKVTQSSRYLVKRTGEKVFLECVQDMDHENMFWYRQDPGLGLRLIYFSYDVKMKEKGDIPEGYSVSREKKERFSLILESASTNQTSMYLCASSLSSGRSREQYFGPGTRLTVT.

This clone has just a few counts. V and J are TRBV9 and TRBJ2-3, with a weak D call TRBD1 (6 bases). Trimming pared 0 bases from V and 2 bases from J, leaving 10 bases between. Germline V CDR1 and CDR2: SGDLS, YYNGEE. The CDR3 loop spans 15 amino acids. The chain's CDR3 is CASSVGGQHTDTQYF. CDR3 DNA: TGTGCCAGCAGCGTAGGTGGACAGCACACAGATACGCAGTATTTT.

This clone has just one count. The chain couples TRBV5-1 to TRBJ2-3, with 14 bases fitting TRBD2. The junction had 2 bases not matched to a gene; V was cut back by 3 bases and J by 2 bases. The CDR3 length is 16 residues. The germline gives CDR1 SGHRS, CDR2 YFSETQ. The CDR3 sequence is CASSWTSGGLTDTQYF. In DNA, the CDR3 is TGCGCCAGCAGCTGGACTAGCGGGGGGCTCACAGATACGCAGTATTTT.

The chain has TRBV5-4 and TRBJ2-7; 8 nucleotides match TRBD1. Germline CDR1 is SGHNT and CDR2 is YYREEE (reference sequence). J gave up 3 bases and V 4 bases, and 6 bases lay outside the gene matches. The CDR3 spans 14 residues. CDR3 DNA: TGTGCCAGCAGCCCACGGACAGGGATCTACGAGCAGTACTTC. Amino acids: CASSPRTGIYEQYF.

In this sample, this clone turned up once. The gene calls are TRBV27 and TRBJ1-1; TRBD1 matches 8 bases. Germline V lookup: CDR1 MNHEY, CDR2 SMNVEV (reference sequence). CDR3 length equals 15 residues. V lost 4 bases and J lost 0; bases outside the gene matches: 4. CDR3 sequence reads: CASSSADRVNTEAFF. The DNA of the CDR3 is TGTGCCAGCAGTTCCGCGGACAGGGTGAACACTGAAGCTTTCTTT.

This rearrangement joins TRBV5-1 to TRBJ2-3, with unresolved D. This CDR3 is 12 amino acids long. V was pared by 0 bases and J by 6 bases, with 5 bases between. Germline V gene data show CDR1 as SGHRS and CDR2 as YFSETQ. DNA for the CDR3: TGCGCCAGCAGCTTGGATTCTGATACGCAGTATTTT. It yields the protein CASSLDSDTQYF.

The chain couples TRBV30 to TRBJ1-3; no clear D. Germline loops: CDR1 GTSNPN, CDR2 SVGIG (reference sequence). V lost 2 bases to trimming and J lost 0 bases, with 8 bases between them. The CDR3 is 14 amino acids. Written as DNA, the CDR3 is TGTGCCTGGAGTATTGGAAGCTCTGGAAACACCATATATTTT. Amino acid sequence: CAWSIGSSGNTIYF.

In its sample, this clone was seen once. CDR3 amino acids: CASSLEASGNGADTQYF. The CDR3 bases are TGTGCCAGCAGCTTGGAGGCTAGCGGGAACGGCGCAGATACGCAGTATTTT. The chain recombines TRBV5-6 with TRBJ2-3, with 9 nucleotides matching TRBD2. The CDR3 contains 17 residues. The V and J ends lost 0 bases and 4 bases, in that order; junction bases with no gene match: 9. CDR1 is SGHDT, CDR2 YYEEEE, per germline. The full variable domain, rest sourced from reference TRBV5-6 and TRBJ2-3, is DAGVTQSPTHLIKTRGQQVTLRCSPKSGHDTVSWYQQALGQGPQFIFQYYEEEERQRGNFPDRFSGHQFPNYSSELNVNALLLGDSALYLCASSLEASGNGADTQYFGPGTRLTVL.

This clone occurred once. This chain connects TRBV30 to TRBJ2-2; D ambiguous. Between the trimmed V and J ends, which lost 0 bases and 7 bases, there was a span of 12 bases. The CDR3 consists of 14 residues. Per the germline V gene, CDR1 is GTSNPN and CDR2 is SVGIG (reference sequence). The CDR3 region has the DNA TGTGCCTGGAGTGTACTTAAGCTAAACGGGGAGCTGTTTTTT. The encoded protein is CAWSVLKLNGELFF. Supplemented by reference TRBV30 and TRBJ2-2, the full variable domain reads SQTIHQWPATLVQPVGSPLSLECTVEGTSNPNLYWYRQAAGRGLQLLFYSVGIGQISSEVPQNLSASRPQDRQFILSSKKLLLSDSGFYLCAWSVLKLNGELFFGEGSRLTVL.

This clone was found once. This rearrangement joins TRBV15 to TRBJ2-5; 9 positions agree with TRBD1. Germline-derived CDR1 and CDR2 are LNHNV and YYDKDF (reference sequence). J gave up 8 bases and V 3 bases, and 4 bases lay outside the gene matches. This CDR3 contains 13 residues. The CDR3 sequence: CATSSGTGSTQYF. The CDR3 DNA is TGTGCCACCAGCAGCGGGACAGGGAGCACCCAGTACTTC. The variable domain in full, completed from reference TRBV15 and TRBJ2-5, reads DAMVIQNPRYQVTQFGKPVTLSCSQTLNHNVMYWYQQKSSQAPKLLFHYYDKDFNNEADTPDNFQSRRPNTSFCFLDIRSPGLGDTAMYLCATSSGTGSTQYFGPGTRLLVL.

Regarding this clone: Distinct nucleotide sequences in the sample also encode this CDR3. The rearrangement joins TRBV30 to TRBJ2-7, with a possible D match to TRBD1 (6 bases). The germline V and J ends were trimmed by 2 bases and 2 bases, with 7 bases remaining between them. The V gene's germline CDR1 is GTSNPN and CDR2 SVGIG (reference sequence). The CDR3 contains 12 residues. CDR3 protein: CAWSRTAYEQYF. The CDR3 DNA follows: TGTGCCTGGAGTCGGACAGCCTACGAGCAGTACTTC.

This sequence joins TRBV5-4 and TRBJ2-1; the match to TRBD2 covers 7 bases. The junction had 10 bases not matched to a gene; V was cut back by 4 bases and J by 9 bases. Germline V gives CDR1 SGHNT, CDR2 YYREEE (reference sequence). The CDR3 is 14 amino acids. CDR3 coding DNA: TGTGCCAGCAGCCCCGAACTAGCGCCAATTGAGCAGTTCTTC. It specifies CASSPELAPIEQFF.